These 10 T cell receptor beta chains came from one sample sequenced in a study of beta chain features in type 1 diabetes. Isolated RNA was reverse transcribed in full, so expressed TCRB transcripts were sequenced. Only in-frame clones appear in the TCRdb table, and some are missing; sequencing was by immunoSEQ multiplex PCR. The sample yields hundreds of thousands of clones, around a sixth seen once. Specimen: naive CD4+ T cells from blood. These receptor sequences come from a woman aged 18-35 years in good health.

This clone was seen more than once but under ten times. The chain uses TRBV7-9 and TRBJ2-4; D remains ambiguous. The CDR3 runs to 13 residues. The V end was cut by 3 bases, the J end by 1 base, with 4 bases between. Germline lookup yields CDR1 SEHNR and CDR2 FQNEAQ (reference sequence). The CDR3: CASSFSAKNIQYF. The CDR3 DNA follows: TGTGCCAGCAGCTTTAGCGCCAAAAACATTCAGTACTTC. The complete variable domain, with remaining parts taken from reference TRBV7-9 and TRBJ2-4, reads DTGVSQNPRHKITKRGQNVTFRCDPISEHNRLYWYRQTLGQGPEFLTYFQNEAQLEKSRLLSDRFSAERPKGSFSTLEIQRTEQGDSAMYLCASSFSAKNIQYFGAGTRLSVL.

CDR3 coding DNA: TGTGCCAGCAGAGGACAGCCGGGGCTCGAGCAGTACTTC. It yields the protein CASRGQPGLEQYF. The chain recombines TRBV7-2 with TRBJ2-7; a weak D match, TRBD1 (6 bases). CDR3 length: 13 residues. CDR1 is SGHTA, CDR2 FQGNSA, per germline. The germline V and J ends were trimmed by 6 bases and 6 bases, with 15 bases remaining between them.

This clone was recorded a few times. CDR3 sequence (DNA): TGTGCCAGCAGCATAACCGGGACTAGCGGGAACGAGCAGTACTTC. Protein: CASSITGTSGNEQYF. The rearrangement uses TRBV7-2 and TRBJ2-7, with TRBD2 matching 13 bases. This CDR3 is 15 amino acids long. Germline V gene lookup returns CDR1 SGHTA and CDR2 FQGNSA. V was pared by 5 bases and J by 5 bases, with 6 bases of the junction left unmatched.

This clone showed up just a few times. The chain recombines TRBV25-1 with TRBJ1-1; D gene unclear. The CDR3 has 15 residues. Germline V gene sequence: CDR1 MGHDK, CDR2 SYGVNS. V was shortened by 3 bases and J by 2 bases, with 13 bases between the two germline ends. CDR3 nucleotide sequence: TGTGCCAGCAGTGACCTTACACGGGGAAACACTGAAGCTTTCTTT. Translating it yields CASSDLTRGNTEAFF.

The chain combines TRBV18 with TRBJ2-3; TRBD2 agrees at 7 bases. The V gene's germline CDR1 is KGHSH and CDR2 LQKENI. The CDR3 is made up of 14 amino acids. After removal of 1 base from V and 6 bases from J, the junction contained 4 bases not matched to a gene. In DNA, the CDR3 is TGTGCCAGCTCACCACAGGCGGGAGCCGATACGCAGTATTTT. It is translated as CASSPQAGADTQYF.

The chain joins TRBV4-2 to TRBJ2-1; TRBD2 matches 7 bases. Trimming removed 0 bases from V and 15 bases from J; junction bases left unmatched: 11. Germline CDR1 is LGHNA and CDR2 is YNFKEQ. The length of the CDR3 is 14 residues. The CDR3 here is CASSQEIAAGARFF. In nucleotides, the CDR3 is TGTGCCAGCAGCCAAGAAATTGCGGCGGGAGCCCGGTTCTTC.

This clone was recorded a few times. The CDR3 nucleotides read TGCGCCAGCAGCCAAGATGGGCAGGGGTCTGGGGCCAACGTCCTGACTTTC. It is translated as CASSQDGQGSGANVLTF. This chain joins TRBV4-3 and TRBJ2-6, with D possibly matching TRBD1 (6 bases). Germline loops: CDR1 LGHNA, CDR2 YSLEER. V was cut by 0 bases and J by 1 base, with 10 bases left in between. The CDR3 sequence is 17 residues long.

This clone has just one count. Other DNA sequences in this sample translate to the same CDR3. This sequence joins TRBV28 and TRBJ1-2; TRBD1 is a possible D gene (6 bases). Germline V gene data show CDR1 as MDHEN and CDR2 as SYDVKM. This CDR3 is built from 13 residues. The V end lost 6 bases, the J end lost 4 bases, and 12 bases lay between the germline ends. As DNA, the CDR3 is TGTGCCAGCAGAACAGGGAGGGGCTATGGCTACACCTTC. Translated, it gives CASRTGRGYGYTF.

V is TRBV28 and J is TRBJ2-7; 8 bases fit TRBD1. Germline V gives CDR1 MDHEN, CDR2 SYDVKM. V lost 7 bases, J lost 6 bases, and 11 bases stayed unmatched. The CDR3 has 14 amino acids. Here the CDR3 DNA reads TGTGCCAGCACCCGACAGGGGAGTTGGGGCGAGCAGTACTTC. It codes for CASTRQGSWGEQYF.

This clone was observed a handful of times. This chain uses TRBV7-3 with TRBJ2-6, with D possibly being TRBD1 (6 bases). Germline V gives CDR1 SGHTA, CDR2 FQGTGA. This CDR3 is built from 14 residues. The ends were cut back, 8 bases at V and 3 bases at J, with 11 bases in the middle. CDR3: CASLTGLGANVLTF. As DNA, the CDR3 is TGTGCCAGCCTTACAGGGCTTGGGGCCAACGTCCTGACTTTC.